Reported below is one T cell receptor (beta chain). Time point meaning: patch test 1, 2 weeks after DPC sensitization. Treatment meaning: therapeutic diphenylcyclopropenone sensitization with weekly scalp DPC. Alopecia patients, 18 to 70 years old and DPC-suitable, served as donors. V lost 4 bases to trimming and J lost 6 bases, with 3 bases between them. Germline V gene data show CDR1 as WSHSY and CDR2 as SAAADI. CDR3 length: 11 amino acids. This record comes from a study of human T cells and chemical hapten exposure. Individual cDNA molecules had unique molecular identifiers attached to them by the library. TCRdb used MiXCR to reprocess the RACE reads, holding one entry per CDR3 protein. This table holds around 120,000 distinct CDR3 sequences, about 13% found once.

This sequence originates from a man between 18 and 29 years old with alopecia areata. Some clones in this sample may be carry-over from other donors' samples. J is TRBJ2-2 and V is TRBV10-2, with D uncertain. The starting material was whole blood, obtained in connection with sensitization to the hapten diphenylcyclopropenone (DPC). CDR3 sequence (DNA): TGCGCCAGCAGTGTTTCCGGGGAGCTGTTTTTT. Translating gives CASSVSGELFF.